The clone carrying this TCR beta chain turned up a few times. Its matching antigen is unknown. This sample stems from a study of T cell repertoires in cytomegalovirus infection. Study details: CMV infection plus the matching HLA type was flagged by public TCR beta signatures.

Trimming stripped 2 bases from V and 4 bases from J, with 6 bases between. The CDR3 extends over 13 amino acids. Germline V CDR1 and CDR2: SNHLY, FYNNEI. TCRdb independently ran MiXCR on the reads; one entry per CDR3 protein. The sample lists about 770,000 distinct CDR3 sequences; roughly 28% were seen once. The rearrangement uses TRBV2 and TRBJ2-1; the D is unclear. The origin of this receptor is a human donor in good health (CMV status not recorded). Some clones in this sample may be carry-over from other donors' samples. Sequences were derived from cultured CD8+ T cells from PBMCs, sampled from culture after CMV antigen stimulation. The DNA for the CDR3 is TGTGCCAGCAGTGAACCCGGTTACAATGAGCAGTTCTTC. Its protein is CASSEPGYNEQFF.